This record concerns one TCR beta chain sequence. In the source study's methods: Using reference gene primer amplification, nucleated cell counts were estimated. TCRdb's table, derived via immunoSEQ multiplex PCR, lists solely in-frame clones and lacks some. That table furnishes V, J and clone size, whereas the DNA furnished D and trimming. The sample carries a few hundred thousand clones, around 88% recorded once. The data derive from a study of blood T cell repertoires in COVID-19. Study summary: COVID-19 samples from acute and convalescent phases originated in the United States, Italy and Spain.

Participants had their cohort set by participant-reported clinical history. Those designated as exposed participants met a COVID-19 case within 2 weeks before study entry. Trimming cost V 8 bases and J 7 bases, with 19 bases left between them. Germline CDR1 is SGHRS and CDR2 is YFSETQ. The CDR3 has 15 residues. This TCR came from a woman in her 30s who had been exposed to COVID-19. Sequenced sample: PBMCs or T cells enriched from blood (not recorded which). The rearrangement joins TRBV5-1 to TRBJ1-6, with a tentative D call TRBD1 (6 bases). Here the CDR3 reads CASKPQGSGNSPLHF. The CDR3 DNA reads TGCGCCAGTAAGCCACAGGGTTCCGGGAATTCACCCCTCCACTTT.